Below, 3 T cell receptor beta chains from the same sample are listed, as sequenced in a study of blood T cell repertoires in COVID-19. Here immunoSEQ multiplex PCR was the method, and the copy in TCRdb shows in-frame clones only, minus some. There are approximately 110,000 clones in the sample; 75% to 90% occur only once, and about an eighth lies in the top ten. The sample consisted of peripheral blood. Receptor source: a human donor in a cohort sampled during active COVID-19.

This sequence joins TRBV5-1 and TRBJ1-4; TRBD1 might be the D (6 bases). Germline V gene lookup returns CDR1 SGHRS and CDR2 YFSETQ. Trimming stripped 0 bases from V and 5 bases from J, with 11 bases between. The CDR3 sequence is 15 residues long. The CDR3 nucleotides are TGCGCCAGCAGCTTGGCGGGACAAACGAATGAAAAACTGTTTTTT. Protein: CASSLAGQTNEKLFF.

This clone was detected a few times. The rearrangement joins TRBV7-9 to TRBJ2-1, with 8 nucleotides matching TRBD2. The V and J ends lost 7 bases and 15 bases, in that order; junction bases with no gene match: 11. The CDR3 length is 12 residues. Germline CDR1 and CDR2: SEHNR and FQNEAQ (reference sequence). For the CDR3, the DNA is TGTGCCAGCACTGAGAACGGGGGGGTATGGTTCTTC. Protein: CASTENGGVWFF.

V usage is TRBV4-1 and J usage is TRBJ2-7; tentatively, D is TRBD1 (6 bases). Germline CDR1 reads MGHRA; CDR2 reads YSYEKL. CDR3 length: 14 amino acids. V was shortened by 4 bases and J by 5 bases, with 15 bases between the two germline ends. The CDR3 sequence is CASSPTGVHDEQYF. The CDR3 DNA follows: TGCGCCAGCAGCCCGACAGGAGTTCACGACGAGCAGTACTTC.